The T cell receptor beta chain under discussion was sequenced for a study of blood T cell repertoires in COVID-19. The ends were cut back, 5 bases at V and 2 bases at J, with 15 bases in the middle. Germline values: CDR1 SGHTA, CDR2 FQGNSA. CDR3 length: 15 amino acids. Sequencing was performed with immunoSEQ multiplex PCR; in TCRdb, only in-frame clones are kept and a portion is missing. This table has around 60,000 clones, over 60% appearing once. The source of this sequence is a man in his thirties or forties with COVID-19, enrolled during active disease. The chain couples TRBV7-2 to TRBJ1-2, with D possibly being TRBD1 (6 bases). Material: peripheral blood. The CDR3 nucleotides are TGTGCCAGCAGCCCACCGGGGGGGCCCAACTATGGCTACACCTTC. Protein product: CASSPPGGPNYGYTF.